This entry describes one T cell receptor beta chain. Its matching antigen is unknown. Profiled with immunoSEQ multiplex PCR; TCRdb holds only in-frame clones, not every one. The profile shows about 1.1 million clones, 75% to 80% of them singletons. These data belong to a study of shared clonotypes between healthy human individuals. Study information: Plates per donor: three CD4 naive, three CD4 memory, two CD8 naive, one CD8 memory.

CDR3 size: 14 residues. Trimming left V 2 bases short and J 5 bases short, with 13 bases between. Germline CDR1 is KGHSH and CDR2 is LQKENI. Study-wide results and limits: Against clonotypes common to all four donors, non-shared ones had lower generation probabilities. The rarefaction results pointed to incomplete sorted-subset sequencing despite large depth.

Researchers partitioned CD4+ cells into CD45RA+ naive and CD45RA-negative memory subsets. This sequence was found in a man between 18 and 29 years old in good health. Some clones in this sample may be carry-over from other donors' samples. Sequencing input: memory CD4+ T cells from PBMCs. Sample subset: CD45RA-negative fraction. The chain recombines TRBV18 with TRBJ2-7; D gene ambiguous. CDR3 DNA: TGTGCCAGCTCACCAACTGGCTCCGGCGACGAGCAGTACTTC. Translated: CASSPTGSGDEQYF.